A selection of T cell receptor beta chains follows, all from one sample in a study of T cells in Graves' hyperthyroidism and ophthalmopathy. In TCRdb, the multiplex PCR reads were re-called with MiXCR into one record per CDR3 protein. This table has hundreds of thousands of distinct CDR3 sequences, approximately 15% appearing once. Sequencing used blood. The source of these receptors is a woman aged 40-49 years with Graves' ophthalmopathy. CDR3s include the opening cysteine and the closing phenylalanine or tryptophan. A D gene is named only where the DNA matches it firmly. A clone size is listed for some rows: how often the clone was seen (once, few, many), or a class if it is expanded.

D,size,V,J,DNA,CDR3
.,many,TRBV27,TRBJ2-2,TGTGCCAGCAGTCCCAATGCGGGACGGGGCGGGGAGCTGTTTTTT,CASSPNAGRGGELFF
TRBD2,.,TRBV7-9,TRBJ2-7,TGTGCCAGCAGCTTACTAGCGGGAGGGCCCGGGCAGTACTTC,CASSLLAGGPGQYF
.,.,TRBV18,TRBJ1-1,TGTGCCAGCTCACCATGGGAAACTGAAGCTTTCTTT,CASSPWETEAFF
TRBD1,many,TRBV20-1,TRBJ1-2,TGCAGTGCTCGGTTGACAGGGGCCATCTATGGCTACACCTTC,CSARLTGAIYGYTF
TRBD2,.,TRBV29-1,TRBJ2-7,TGCAGCGTTGTAGGGCGGGGGGGCAGCTACGAGCAGTACTTC,CSVVGRGGSYEQYF
.,many,TRBV28,TRBJ1-2,TGTGCCAGCAGTTTATCAACAGGGCAGCAAGGGGGTGGCTACACCTTC,CASSLSTGQQGGGYTF
.,few,TRBV6-2/TRBV6-3,TRBJ1-1,TGTGCCAGCGGTACCTACGGTGAGCGATTGGCTTTCTTT,CASGTYGERLAFF
TRBD1,.,TRBV3-1,TRBJ1-2,TGTGCCAGCAGCCTTCGGACAGGGGGCGGCTCCACCTTC,CASSLRTGGGSTF
TRBD1,many,TRBV6-1,TRBJ2-3,TGTGCCGTACAGGGGCGCCGCACAGATACGCAGTATTTT,CAVQGRRTDTQYF
.,.,TRBV6-1,TRBJ2-7,TGTGCCAGCACGAGGGTCTACGAGCAGTACTTC,CASTRVYEQYF
TRBD1,many,TRBV27,TRBJ1-6,TGTGCCAGCACCAATTACCAGGGGGGATCACCCCTCCACTTT,CASTNYQGGSPLHF
.,.,TRBV10-2,TRBJ2-1,TGCGCCAGCAGTGATTGGGGTTTGAGCTCCTACAATGAGCAGTTCTTC,CASSDWGLSSYNEQFF
.,.,TRBV7-2,TRBJ1-1,TGTGCCAGCAGCTCCCCTGGGACGGTCACTGAAGCTTTCTTT,CASSSPGTVTEAFF